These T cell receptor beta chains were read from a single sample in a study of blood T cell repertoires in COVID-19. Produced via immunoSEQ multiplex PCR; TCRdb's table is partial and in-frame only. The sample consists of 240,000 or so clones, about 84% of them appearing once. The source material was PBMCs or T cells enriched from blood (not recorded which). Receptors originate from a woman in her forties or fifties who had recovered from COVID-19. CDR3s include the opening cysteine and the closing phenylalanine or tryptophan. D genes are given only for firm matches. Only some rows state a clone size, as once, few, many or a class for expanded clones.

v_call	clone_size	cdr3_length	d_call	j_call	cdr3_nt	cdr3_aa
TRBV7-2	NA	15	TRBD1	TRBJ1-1	TGTGCCAGCAGCTCACAGGGGGCAACGAACACTGAAGCTTTCTTT	CASSSQGATNTEAFF
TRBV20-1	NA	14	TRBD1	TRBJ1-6	TGCAGTGCTAGTTGGGACAGAGATAATTCACCCCTCCACTTT	CSASWDRDNSPLHF
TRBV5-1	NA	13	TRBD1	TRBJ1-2	TGCGCCAGCAGCTCACGGACAGGGGTGGACTACACCTTC	CASSSRTGVDYTF
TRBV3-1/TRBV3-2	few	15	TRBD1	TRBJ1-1	TGTGCCAGCAGCCCCCCAGGGGGCGCGAGCCCTGAAGCTTTCTTT	CASSPPGGASPEAFF
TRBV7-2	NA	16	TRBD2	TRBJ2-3	TGTGCCAGCAGACTGCCGGGACTAGCGGGGACTTATACGCAGTATTTT	CASRLPGLAGTYTQYF
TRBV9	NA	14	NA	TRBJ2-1	TGTGCCAGCAGCGTAGGATGGACAGACAATGAGCAGTTCTTC	CASSVGWTDNEQFF
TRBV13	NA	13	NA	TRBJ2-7	TGTGCCAGCAGCCCCAGGGGCTCCTACGAGCAGTACTTC	CASSPRGSYEQYF
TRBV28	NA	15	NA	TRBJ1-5	TGTGCCAGCAGTTTAGTCAGACTTAGCAATCAGCCCCAGCATTTT	CASSLVRLSNQPQHF
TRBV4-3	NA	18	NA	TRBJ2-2	TGCGCCAGCAGCCAAGGTCACAGGAAAAACCTCAGGACCGGGGAGCTGTTTTTT	CASSQGHRKNLRTGELFF
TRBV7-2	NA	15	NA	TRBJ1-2	TGTGCCAGCAGACCCGGAGGGGCCTCTGCTAGGGGCTACACCTTC	CASRPGGASARGYTF
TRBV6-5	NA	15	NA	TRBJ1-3	TGTGCCAGCAGACTCTCCCTCAACTCTGGAAACACCATATATTTT	CASRLSLNSGNTIYF
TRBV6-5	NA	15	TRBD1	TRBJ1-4	TGTGCCAGCAGACCGACAGGGTCGACTAATGAAAAACTGTTTTTT	CASRPTGSTNEKLFF
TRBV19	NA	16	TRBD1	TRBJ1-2	TGTGCCAGTAGTAGACCGCCTGGGACAGCTAACTATGGCTACACCTTC	CASSRPPGTANYGYTF
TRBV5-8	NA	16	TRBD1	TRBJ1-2	TGTGCCAGCAACGCCGGACAGGCGCCCTTTAACTATGGCTACACCTTC	CASNAGQAPFNYGYTF
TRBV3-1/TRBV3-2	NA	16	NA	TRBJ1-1	TGTGCCAGCAGCCAGGGGTTAGGGGCGAAGAACACTGAAGCTTTCTTT	CASSQGLGAKNTEAFF
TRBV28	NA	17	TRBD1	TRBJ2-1	TGTGCCAGCAGTTTATTTCTCGGACAGGGGAGTACGAATGAGCAGTTCTTC	CASSLFLGQGSTNEQFF
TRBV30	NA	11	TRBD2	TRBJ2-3	TGTGCCTGGAGTATGAGCGGGAACGAGTATTTT	CAWSMSGNEYF
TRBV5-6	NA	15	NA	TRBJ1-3	TGTGCCAGCAGCTTTGGGACTGCCTCTGGAAACACCATATATTTT	CASSFGTASGNTIYF
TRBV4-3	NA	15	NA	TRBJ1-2	TGCGCCAGCAGCCAAGACAGGGCGGCTACGGGTGGCTACACCTTC	CASSQDRAATGGYTF
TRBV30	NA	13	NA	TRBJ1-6	TGTGCCTGGAGTGTACAGGGCGATTCACCCCTCCACTTT	CAWSVQGDSPLHF
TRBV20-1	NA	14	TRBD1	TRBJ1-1	TGCAGTGCTAGTCGCGGGGACAGGGTATCTGAAGCTTTCTTT	CSASRGDRVSEAFF
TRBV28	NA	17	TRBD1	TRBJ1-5	TGTGCCAGCAGTTTAGCTCAAGGGACAGGGCTTAGTCAGCCCCAGCATTTT	CASSLAQGTGLSQPQHF
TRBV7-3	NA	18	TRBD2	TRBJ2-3	TGTGCCAGCAGCTTAACAGGACTAGCGGGAGGCAGAACAGATACGCAGTATTTT	CASSLTGLAGGRTDTQYF
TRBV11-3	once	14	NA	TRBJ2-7	TGTGCCAGCAGCTCTACAGGATACTCCTACGAGCAGTACTTC	CASSSTGYSYEQYF
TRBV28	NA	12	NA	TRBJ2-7	TGTGCCAGCAGTTCAGGACTCGACGAGCAGTACTTC	CASSSGLDEQYF
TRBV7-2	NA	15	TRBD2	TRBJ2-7	TGTGCCAGCAGCCGCGGGAATCGGGGGGGCGGAGAGCAGTACTTC	CASSRGNRGGGEQYF
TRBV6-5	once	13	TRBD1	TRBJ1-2	TGTGCCAGCAGGGACCAGGGGGCCAACGGCTACACCTTC	CASRDQGANGYTF
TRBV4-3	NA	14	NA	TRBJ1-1	TGCGCCAGCAGCCAAGCTTACAGGAACACTGAAGCTTTCTTT	CASSQAYRNTEAFF
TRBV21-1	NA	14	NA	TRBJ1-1	TGTGCCAGCAGCAAGGGGGGGTCCTACACTGAAGCTTTCTTT	CASSKGGSYTEAFF
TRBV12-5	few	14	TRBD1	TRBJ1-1	TGTGCTAGTGGCCTACAGGGGTCGAGCACTGAAGCTTTCTTT	CASGLQGSSTEAFF
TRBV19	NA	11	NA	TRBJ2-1	TGTGCCAGTACTAGCCGCTCTAGGCAGTTCTTC	CASTSRSRQFF
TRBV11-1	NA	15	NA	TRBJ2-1	TGTGCCAGCAGCGAATCGACAGGAACCTACAATGAGCAGTTCTTC	CASSESTGTYNEQFF
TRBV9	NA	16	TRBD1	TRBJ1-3	TGTGCCAGCAGCCCCCAGGGGGTCGGACCTGGAAACACCATATATTTT	CASSPQGVGPGNTIYF
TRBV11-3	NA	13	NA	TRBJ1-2	TGTGCCAGCAGCTTAGGGCCTAACTATGGCTACACCTTC	CASSLGPNYGYTF
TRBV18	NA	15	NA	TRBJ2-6	TGTGCCAGCTCACACCAGGGGTCTGGGGCCAACGTCCTGACTTTC	CASSHQGSGANVLTF
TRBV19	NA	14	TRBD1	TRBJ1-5	TGTGCCAGTAGTGTGACAGGGGCGGGACAGCCCCAGCATTTT	CASSVTGAGQPQHF
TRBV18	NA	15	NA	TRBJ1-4	TGTGCCAGCTCACCACCGGACGGGGAGAATGAAAAACTGTTTTTT	CASSPPDGENEKLFF
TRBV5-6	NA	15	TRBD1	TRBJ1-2	TGTGCCAGCAGCCGGAACAGGGGTTGGAACTATGGCTACACCTTC	CASSRNRGWNYGYTF
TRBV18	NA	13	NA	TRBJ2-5	TGTGCCAGCTCAGGGACACACCAAGAGACCCAGTACTTC	CASSGTHQETQYF
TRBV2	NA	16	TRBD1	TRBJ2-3	TGTGCCAGCAGAGAGGGACAGGTCGCTAGCACAGATACGCAGTATTTT	CASREGQVASTDTQYF
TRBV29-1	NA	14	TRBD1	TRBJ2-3	TGCAGCGTTAAGGGACAGGGGGCCACAGATACGCAGTATTTT	CSVKGQGATDTQYF
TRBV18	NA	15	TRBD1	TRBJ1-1	TGTGCCAGCTCATTACAGGACAGGAGTCCCACTGAAGCTTTCTTT	CASSLQDRSPTEAFF
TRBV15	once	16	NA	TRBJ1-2	TGTGCCACCAGCACGGAATCCCGCACAGGGCGCTACGGCTACACCTTC	CATSTESRTGRYGYTF
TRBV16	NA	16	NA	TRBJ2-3	TGTGCCAGCAGCCAATCCCGTCCGGGGATGACAGATACGCAGTATTTT	CASSQSRPGMTDTQYF
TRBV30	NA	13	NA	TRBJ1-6	TGTGCCTGGAGTTTTACTGTCGCCTCACCCCTCCACTTT	CAWSFTVASPLHF
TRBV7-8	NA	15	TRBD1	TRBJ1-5	TGTGCCAGCAGCCTACAGGGGGAGGGCAATCAGCCCCAGCATTTT	CASSLQGEGNQPQHF
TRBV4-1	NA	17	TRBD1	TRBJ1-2	TGCGCCAGCAGCCCGAGGGCCGACAGGGGCCTCCTCTATGGCTACACCTTC	CASSPRADRGLLYGYTF
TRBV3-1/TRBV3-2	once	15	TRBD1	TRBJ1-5	TGTGCCACCTCAACTCAGGGGGCCGGGACCCACCTCCAGCATTTT	CATSTQGAGTHLQHF